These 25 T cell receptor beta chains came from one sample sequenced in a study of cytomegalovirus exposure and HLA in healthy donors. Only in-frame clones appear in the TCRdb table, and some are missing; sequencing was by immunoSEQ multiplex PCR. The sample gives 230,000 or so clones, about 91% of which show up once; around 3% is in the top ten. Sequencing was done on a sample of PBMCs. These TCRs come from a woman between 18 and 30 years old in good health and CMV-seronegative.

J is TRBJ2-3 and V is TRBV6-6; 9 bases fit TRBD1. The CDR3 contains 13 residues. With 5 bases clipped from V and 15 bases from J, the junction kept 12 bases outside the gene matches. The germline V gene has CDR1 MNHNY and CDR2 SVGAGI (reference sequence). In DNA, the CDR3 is TGTGCCAGCAGTCTAATAACGGGACAGGGCCAATATTTT. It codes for CASSLITGQGQYF.

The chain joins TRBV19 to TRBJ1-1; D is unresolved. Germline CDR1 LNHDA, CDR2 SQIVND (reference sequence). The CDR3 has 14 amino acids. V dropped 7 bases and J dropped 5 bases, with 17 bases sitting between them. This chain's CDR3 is CASTSPQLWTEAFF. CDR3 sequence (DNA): TGTGCCAGTACAAGCCCACAGCTTTGGACTGAAGCTTTCTTT. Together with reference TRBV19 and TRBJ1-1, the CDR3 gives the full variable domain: DGGITQSPKYLFRKEGQNVTLSCEQNLNHDAMYWYRQDPGQGLRLIYYSQIVNDFQKGDIAEGYSVSREKKESFPLTVTSAQKNPTAFYLCASTSPQLWTEAFFGQGTRLTVV.

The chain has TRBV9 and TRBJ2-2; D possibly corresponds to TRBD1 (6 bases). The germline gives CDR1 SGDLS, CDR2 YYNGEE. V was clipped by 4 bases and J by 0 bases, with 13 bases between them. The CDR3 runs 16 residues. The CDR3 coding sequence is TGTGCCAGCAGCCTCCGGACAGCGGCGAACACCGGGGAGCTGTTTTTT. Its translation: CASSLRTAANTGELFF.

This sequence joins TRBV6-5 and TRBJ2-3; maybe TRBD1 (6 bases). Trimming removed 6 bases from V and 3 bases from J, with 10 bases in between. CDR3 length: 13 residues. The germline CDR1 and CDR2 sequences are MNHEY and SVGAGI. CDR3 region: CASRSRGTDTQYF. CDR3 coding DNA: TGTGCCAGCAGGAGCAGGGGTACAGATACGCAGTATTTT.

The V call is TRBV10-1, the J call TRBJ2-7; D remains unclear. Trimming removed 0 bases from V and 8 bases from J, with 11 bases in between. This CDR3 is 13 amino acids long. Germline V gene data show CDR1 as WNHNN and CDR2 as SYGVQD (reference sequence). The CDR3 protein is CASSESTVAKQYF. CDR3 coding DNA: TGCGCCAGCAGTGAGTCGACTGTAGCTAAGCAGTACTTC.

CDR3 DNA sequence: TGTGCCAGCAGCTTAACCCTAAAAGAGACCCAGTACTTC. This sequence encodes CASSLTLKETQYF. V is TRBV7-3 and J is TRBJ2-5; D call uncertain. Germline V gene sequence: CDR1 SGHTA, CDR2 FQGTGA. The V gene lost 0 bases and the J gene lost 3 bases, with 5 bases spanning the gap. The CDR3 contains 13 residues.

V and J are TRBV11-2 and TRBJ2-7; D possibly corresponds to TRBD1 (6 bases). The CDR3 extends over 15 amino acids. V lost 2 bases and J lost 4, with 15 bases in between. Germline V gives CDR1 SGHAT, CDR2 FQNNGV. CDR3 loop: CASSLSLQGSYEQYF. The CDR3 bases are TGTGCCAGCAGCTTAAGTTTGCAGGGGAGTTACGAGCAGTACTTC.

Here the CDR3 reads CASSLVGSTDTQYF. Here the CDR3 DNA reads TGCGCCAGCAGCTTGGTTGGCAGCACAGATACGCAGTATTTT. The chain recombines TRBV5-1 with TRBJ2-3; the D is unclear. The V end lost 0 bases, the J end lost 0 bases, and 5 bases lay between the germline ends. This CDR3 is 14 amino acids long. CDR1 is SGHRS, CDR2 YFSETQ, per germline.

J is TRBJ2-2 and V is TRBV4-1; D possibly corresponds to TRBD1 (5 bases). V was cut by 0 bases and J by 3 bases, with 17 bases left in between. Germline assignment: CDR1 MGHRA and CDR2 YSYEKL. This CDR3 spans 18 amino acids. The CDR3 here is CASSQEIEETDDTGELFF. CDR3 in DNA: TGCGCCAGCAGCCAAGAAATAGAAGAGACAGACGACACCGGGGAGCTGTTTTTT.

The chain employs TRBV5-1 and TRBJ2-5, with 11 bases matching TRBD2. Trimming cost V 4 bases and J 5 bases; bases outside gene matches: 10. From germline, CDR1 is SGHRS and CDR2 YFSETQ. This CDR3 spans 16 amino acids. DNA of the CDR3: TGCGCCAGCAGCCGTCAGAAACTAGCGGGAGTTGAGACCCAGTACTTC. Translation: CASSRQKLAGVETQYF.

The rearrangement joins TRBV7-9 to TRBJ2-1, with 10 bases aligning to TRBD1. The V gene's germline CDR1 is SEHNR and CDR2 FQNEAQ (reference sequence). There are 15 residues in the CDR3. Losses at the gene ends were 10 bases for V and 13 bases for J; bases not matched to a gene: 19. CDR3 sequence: CAILPSGTGANVQFF. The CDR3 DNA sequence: TGTGCCATCCTACCCTCGGGGACAGGGGCTAACGTACAGTTCTTC. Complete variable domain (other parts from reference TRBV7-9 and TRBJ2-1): DTGVSQNPRHKITKRGQNVTFRCDPISEHNRLYWYRQTLGQGPEFLTYFQNEAQLEKSRLLSDRFSAERPKGSFSTLEIQRTEQGDSAMYLCAILPSGTGANVQFFGPGTRLTVL.

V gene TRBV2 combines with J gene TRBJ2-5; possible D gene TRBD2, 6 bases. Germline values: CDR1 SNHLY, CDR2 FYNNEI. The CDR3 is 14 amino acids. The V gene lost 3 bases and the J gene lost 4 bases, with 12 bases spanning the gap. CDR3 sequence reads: CASSDRGGGETQYF. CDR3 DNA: TGTGCCAGCAGTGACCGTGGGGGAGGAGAGACCCAGTACTTC.

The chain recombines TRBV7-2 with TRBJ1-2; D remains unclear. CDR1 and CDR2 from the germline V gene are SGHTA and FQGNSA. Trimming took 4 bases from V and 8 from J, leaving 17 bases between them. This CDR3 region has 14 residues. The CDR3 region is CASSSPERSPGYTF. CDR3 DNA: TGTGCCAGCAGCTCACCCGAACGGTCCCCCGGCTACACCTTC.

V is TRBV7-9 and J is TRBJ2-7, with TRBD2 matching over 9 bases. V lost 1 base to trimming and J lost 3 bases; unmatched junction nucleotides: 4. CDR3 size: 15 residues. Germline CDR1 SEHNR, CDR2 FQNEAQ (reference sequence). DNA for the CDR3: TGTGCCAGCAGCTTAGAGGCTAGCGGGGTCTACGAGCAGTACTTC. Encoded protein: CASSLEASGVYEQYF.

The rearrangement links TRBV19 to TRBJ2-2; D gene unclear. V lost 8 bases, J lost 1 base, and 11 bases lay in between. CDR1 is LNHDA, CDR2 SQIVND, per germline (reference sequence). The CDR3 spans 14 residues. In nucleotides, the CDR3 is TGTGCCAGTGCCCCTCTCGGGAACACCGGGGAGCTGTTTTTT. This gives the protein CASAPLGNTGELFF.

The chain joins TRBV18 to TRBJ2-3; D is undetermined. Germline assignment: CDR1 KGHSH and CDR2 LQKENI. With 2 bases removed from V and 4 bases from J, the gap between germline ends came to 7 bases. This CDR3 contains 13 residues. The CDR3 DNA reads TGTGCCAGCTCACCATTTGAGGCAGATACGCAGTATTTT. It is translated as CASSPFEADTQYF.

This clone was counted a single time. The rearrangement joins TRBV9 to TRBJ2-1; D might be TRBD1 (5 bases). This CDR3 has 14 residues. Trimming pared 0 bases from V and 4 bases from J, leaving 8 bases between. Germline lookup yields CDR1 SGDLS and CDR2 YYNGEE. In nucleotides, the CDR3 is TGTGCCAGCAGCGTAGCCCAGGGATACAATGAGCAGTTCTTC. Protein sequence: CASSVAQGYNEQFF.

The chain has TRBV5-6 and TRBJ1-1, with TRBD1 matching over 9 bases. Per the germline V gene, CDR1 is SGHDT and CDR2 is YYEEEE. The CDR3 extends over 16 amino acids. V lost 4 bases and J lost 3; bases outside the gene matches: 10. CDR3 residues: CASSPGQGRWDTEAFF. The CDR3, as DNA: TGTGCCAGCAGCCCCGGACAGGGGAGGTGGGACACTGAAGCTTTCTTT. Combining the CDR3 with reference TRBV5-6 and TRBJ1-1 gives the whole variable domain DAGVTQSPTHLIKTRGQQVTLRCSPKSGHDTVSWYQQALGQGPQFIFQYYEEEERQRGNFPDRFSGHQFPNYSSELNVNALLLGDSALYLCASSPGQGRWDTEAFFGQGTRLTVV.

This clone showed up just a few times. This chain's CDR3 is CASSLLAAGPNNEQFF. Written as DNA, the CDR3 is TGTGCCAGCAGTTTATTGGCAGCGGGCCCTAACAATGAGCAGTTCTTC. The J gene is TRBJ2-1, the V gene TRBV27, with TRBD2 as a possible D gene (6 bases). The CDR3 extends over 16 amino acids. V was shortened by 1 base and J by 5 bases, with 15 bases between the two germline ends. Germline V CDR1 and CDR2: MNHEY, SMNVEV (reference sequence).

CDR3 DNA sequence: TGTGCCAGCAGTCTTTATGGTAGGAGAGGAAATAATAACTATGGCTACACCTTC. Encoded protein: CASSLYGRRGNNNYGYTF. J is TRBJ1-2 and V is TRBV27; D is undetermined. V dropped 5 bases and J dropped 1 base, with 23 bases sitting between them. Germline assignment: CDR1 MNHEY and CDR2 SMNVEV (reference sequence). This CDR3 is 18 amino acids long.

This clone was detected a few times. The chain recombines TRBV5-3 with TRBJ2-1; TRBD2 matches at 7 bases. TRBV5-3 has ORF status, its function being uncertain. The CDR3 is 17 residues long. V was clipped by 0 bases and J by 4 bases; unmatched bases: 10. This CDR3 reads CARSLGLADPFYNEQFF. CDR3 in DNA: TGTGCCAGAAGCTTGGGGCTAGCGGACCCTTTTTACAATGAGCAGTTCTTC.

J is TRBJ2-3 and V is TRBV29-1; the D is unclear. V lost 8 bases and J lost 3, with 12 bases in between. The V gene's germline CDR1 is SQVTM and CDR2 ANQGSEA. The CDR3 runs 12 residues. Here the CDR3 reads CSPSQNTDTQYF. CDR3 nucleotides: TGCAGCCCGTCGCAGAATACAGATACGCAGTATTTT.

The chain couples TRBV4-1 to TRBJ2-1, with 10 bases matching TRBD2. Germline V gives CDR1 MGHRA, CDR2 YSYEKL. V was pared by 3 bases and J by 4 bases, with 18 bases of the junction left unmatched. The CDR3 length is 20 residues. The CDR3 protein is CASSQWTEREGRGEYNEQFF. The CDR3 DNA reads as TGCGCCAGCAGCCAGTGGACGGAGCGGGAGGGCAGAGGCGAGTACAATGAGCAGTTCTTC.

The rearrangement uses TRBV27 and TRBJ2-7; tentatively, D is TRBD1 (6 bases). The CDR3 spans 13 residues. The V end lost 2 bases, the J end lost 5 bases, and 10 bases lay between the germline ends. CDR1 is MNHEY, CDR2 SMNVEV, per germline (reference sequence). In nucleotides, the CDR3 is TGTGCCAGCAGTTTACAGGGGTCCCACGAGCAGTACTTC. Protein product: CASSLQGSHEQYF.

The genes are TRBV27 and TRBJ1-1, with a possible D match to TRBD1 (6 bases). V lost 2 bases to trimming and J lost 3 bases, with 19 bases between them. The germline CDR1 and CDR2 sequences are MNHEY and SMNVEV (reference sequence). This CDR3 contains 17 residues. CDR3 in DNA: TGTGCCAGCAGTTTACGAGGGGGTAATTCTTTATACACTGAAGCTTTCTTT. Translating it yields CASSLRGGNSLYTEAFF.